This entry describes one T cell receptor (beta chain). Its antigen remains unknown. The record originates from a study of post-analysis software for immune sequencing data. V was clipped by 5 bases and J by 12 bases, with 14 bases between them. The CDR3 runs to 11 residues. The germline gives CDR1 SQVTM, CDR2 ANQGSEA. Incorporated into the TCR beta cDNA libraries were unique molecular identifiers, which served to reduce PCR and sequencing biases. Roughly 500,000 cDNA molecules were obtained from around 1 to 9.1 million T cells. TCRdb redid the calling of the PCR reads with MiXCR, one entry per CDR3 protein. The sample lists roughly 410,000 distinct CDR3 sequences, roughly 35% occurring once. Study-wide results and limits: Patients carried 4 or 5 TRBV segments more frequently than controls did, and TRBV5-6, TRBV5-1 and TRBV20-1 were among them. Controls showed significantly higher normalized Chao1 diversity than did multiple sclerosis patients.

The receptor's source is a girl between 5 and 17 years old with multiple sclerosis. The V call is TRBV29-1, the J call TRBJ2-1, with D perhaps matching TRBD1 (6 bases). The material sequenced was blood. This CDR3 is CSVQGHHGQFF. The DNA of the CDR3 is TGCAGCGTTCAGGGACATCATGGGCAGTTCTTC.